This T cell receptor (beta chain) was captured by sequencing in a study of blood T cell repertoires in COVID-19. For the study at large: Samples representing acute and convalescent COVID-19 were sourced from the United States, Italy and Spain. PBMCs, B-cell-depleted T cells, or T cells provided the cDNA or gDNA that made up the material.

Participants spanned ages roughly 18 to 95 years and resided in about 24 US areas. Original analysis: Estimated nucleated cell counts came from reference gene primer amplification. The assay was immunoSEQ multiplex PCR, and TCRdb's table has in-frame clones only and misses some. V and J calls and clone size are copied from that table; D and trimming were computed from the DNA. The profile covers about 220,000 clones, with about 80% appearing a single time and approximately 1.3% taken by the ten largest. This clone has a handful of counts. The source of this sequence is a woman aged 40 to 49 with acute COVID-19. Sequenced material: PBMCs or T cells enriched from blood (not recorded which).

DNA of the CDR3: TGTGCCACCAGTGACTCCCGGGACAGCATTTACAATGAGCAGTTCTTC. It specifies CATSDSRDSIYNEQFF. V usage is TRBV24-1 and J usage is TRBJ2-1; 7 bases align to TRBD1. The V gene end was trimmed by 4 bases and the J gene end by 4 bases; junction bases not matched to a gene: 9. This CDR3 comprises 16 residues. Per the germline V gene, CDR1 is KGHDR and CDR2 is SFDVKD.